The next 31 T cell receptor beta chains were all read from a single sample in a study of OX40 agonist ivuxolimab in advanced cancers. Assay used: immunoSEQ multiplex PCR; TCRdb lists only in-frame clones, some missing. The sample includes about 15,000 clones, approximately 86% seen only once; the top ten take approximately 0.7%. Material: CD4+ or CD8+ T cells sorted from blood, obtained in a trial of the OX40 agonist ivuxolimab. These receptors all come from an adult with an advanced solid tumor such as melanoma, head and neck, liver or kidney cancer.

In this sample, this clone turned up a few times. The chain has TRBV7-3 and TRBJ2-1; D not certain. The ends were cut back, 1 base at V and 5 bases at J, with 6 bases in the middle. Germline CDR1 and CDR2: SGHTA and FQGTGA. The CDR3 is made up of 13 amino acids. DNA of the CDR3: TGTGCCAGCAGCTTAATGGCCCACAATGAGCAGTTCTTC. As protein: CASSLMAHNEQFF.

This clone was detected only once. The CDR3 reads CASTPDGAGELFF. The CDR3 DNA reads TGCGCCAGCACCCCAGACGGTGCCGGGGAGCTGTTTTTT. This sequence joins TRBV5-1 and TRBJ2-2; D ambiguous. The CDR3 is 13 residues long. Germline V gene data show CDR1 as SGHRS and CDR2 as YFSETQ. Deletions cut 6 bases from V and 6 bases from J, with 12 bases between. Full variable domain (rest looked up from reference TRBV5-1 and TRBJ2-2): KAGVTQTPRYLIKTRGQQVTLSCSPISGHRSVSWYQQTPGQGLQFLFEYFSETQRNKGNFPGRFSGRQFSNSRSEMNVSTLELGDSALYLCASTPDGAGELFFGEGSRLTVL.

This chain connects TRBV9 to TRBJ1-1; D might be TRBD1 (5 bases). Germline CDR1 SGDLS, CDR2 YYNGEE. CDR3 size: 16 residues. Trimming left V 7 bases short and J 0 bases short, with 19 bases between. The CDR3 DNA sequence: TGTGCCAGCCTCCCACAGGCCCCCGGGATGAACACTGAAGCTTTCTTT. Translated: CASLPQAPGMNTEAFF. The whole variable domain, remainder taken from reference TRBV9 and TRBJ1-1, is DSGVTQTPKHLITATGQRVTLRCSPRSGDLSVYWYQQSLDQGLQFLIQYYNGEERAKGNILERFSAQQFPDLHSELNLSSLELGDSALYFCASLPQAPGMNTEAFFGQGTRLTVV.

This rearrangement joins TRBV5-1 to TRBJ2-5; 7 nucleotides line up with TRBD1. CDR1 SGHRS and CDR2 YFSETQ come from the germline V gene. The CDR3 contains 14 residues. V lost 4 bases to trimming and J lost 2 bases; unmatched junction nucleotides: 5. CDR3 bases: TGCGCCAGCAGCGCCCCGGGACAGCAAGAGACCCAGTACTTC. It specifies CASSAPGQQETQYF. Supplemented by reference TRBV5-1 and TRBJ2-5, the full variable domain reads KAGVTQTPRYLIKTRGQQVTLSCSPISGHRSVSWYQQTPGQGLQFLFEYFSETQRNKGNFPGRFSGRQFSNSRSEMNVSTLELGDSALYLCASSAPGQQETQYFGPGTRLLVL.

V and J are TRBV12-5 and TRBJ2-3, with 7 bases that match TRBD2. V trimming: 4 bases; J trimming: 0 bases; junction bases outside the gene matches: 4. CDR3 length: 15 amino acids. CDR1 is LGHNT and CDR2 is FRNRAP in the germline V gene. The CDR3 DNA follows: TGTGCTAGTGGTTCCAGCGGGACTAGCACAGATACGCAGTATTTT. Its translation: CASGSSGTSTDTQYF.

The rearrangement uses TRBV9 and TRBJ2-1; D is possibly TRBD1 (6 bases). The CDR3 consists of 16 residues. In germline, CDR1 is SGDLS, CDR2 YYNGEE. The V end was cut by 6 bases, the J end by 3 bases, with 19 bases between. DNA of the CDR3: TGTGCCAGCACCCTCAAACCCGGACAGTTCTACAATGAGCAGTTCTTC. Its protein product is CASTLKPGQFYNEQFF. Complete variable domain (other parts from reference TRBV9 and TRBJ2-1): DSGVTQTPKHLITATGQRVTLRCSPRSGDLSVYWYQQSLDQGLQFLIQYYNGEERAKGNILERFSAQQFPDLHSELNLSSLELGDSALYFCASTLKPGQFYNEQFFGPGTRLTVL.

The V call is TRBV7-8, the J call TRBJ2-2; TRBD1 aligns across 8 bases. This CDR3 contains 18 residues. The V gene's germline CDR1 is SGHVS and CDR2 FQNEAQ. Trimming took 2 bases from V and 1 from J; bases not matched to a gene: 9. The CDR3 spells CASSLISGGTGNTGELFF. In DNA form, the CDR3 reads TGTGCCAGCAGCTTAATATCTGGCGGGACAGGGAACACCGGGGAGCTGTTTTTT.

The CDR3 loop is CASTGQGAEAFF. The CDR3 DNA reads as TGTGCCAGCACGGGACAGGGGGCTGAAGCTTTCTTT. The chain employs TRBV21-1 and TRBJ1-1; TRBD1 is taken as the D call from the table, unchecked against the DNA. TRBV21-1 is given as a pseudogene. The CDR3 has 12 amino acids.

The chain employs TRBV10-2 and TRBJ1-2; D remains ambiguous. V lost 0 bases, J lost 4 bases, and 9 bases lay in between. This CDR3 has 14 residues. Germline CDR1 reads WSHSY; CDR2 reads SAAADI. CDR3 residues: CASSESNSVYGYTF. CDR3 nucleotide sequence: TGCGCCAGCAGTGAGTCGAACAGCGTCTATGGCTACACCTTC.

The V call is TRBV5-1, the J call TRBJ1-2; D perhaps matches TRBD1 (5 bases). The CDR3 length is 14 residues. The germline CDR1 and CDR2 sequences are SGHRS and YFSETQ. V lost 1 base and J 0 bases, leaving 7 bases between the germline ends. The CDR3 DNA reads as TGCGCCAGCAGCTTGAAGACAGCTAACTATGGCTACACCTTC. Translating it yields CASSLKTANYGYTF.

The chain recombines TRBV18 with TRBJ2-7; possible D gene TRBD1, 6 bases. Between the trimmed V and J ends, which lost 4 bases and 1 base, there was a span of 11 bases. Germline CDR1 KGHSH, CDR2 LQKENI. This CDR3 spans 14 amino acids. This CDR3 is CASSRAQGSYEQYF. As DNA, the CDR3 is TGTGCCAGCTCACGGGCTCAGGGGTCCTACGAGCAGTACTTC.

The gene calls are TRBV2 and TRBJ1-4; D is unclear. Germline V lookup: CDR1 SNHLY, CDR2 FYNNEI. V was clipped by 3 bases and J by 8 bases, with 13 bases between them. This CDR3 is 14 amino acids long. This chain's CDR3 is CASSDLAGGEKLFF. CDR3 nucleotide sequence: TGTGCCAGCAGTGACCTTGCTGGAGGAGAAAAACTGTTTTTT.

V usage is TRBV4-2 and J usage is TRBJ2-5, with 8 bases matching TRBD2. The length of the CDR3 is 16 residues. J gave up 5 bases and V 4 bases, and 12 bases lay outside the gene matches. The germline V gene encodes CDR1 LGHNA and CDR2 YNFKEQ. CDR3 in DNA: TGTGCCAGCAGCCCGAGCGGGGGTGGGGTGGTTGAGACCCAGTACTTC. It encodes CASSPSGGGVVETQYF.

The V gene is TRBV13, the J gene TRBJ2-7, with a tentative D call TRBD2 (5 bases). CDR1 PRHDT and CDR2 FYEKMQ come from the germline V gene (reference sequence). Trimming removed 5 bases from V and 4 bases from J, with 24 bases in between. The CDR3 runs to 17 residues. The CDR3 nucleotides read TGTGCCAGCAGCATGAGAGTTTCGGGGTTTCATAGGTACGAGCAGTACTTC. As protein: CASSMRVSGFHRYEQYF.

This chain joins TRBV19 and TRBJ2-2, with D perhaps given as TRBD1 or TRBD2 (5 bases each). V lost 6 bases and J 4 bases, leaving 15 bases between the germline ends. Germline V CDR1 and CDR2: LNHDA, SQIVND (reference sequence). This CDR3 has 15 residues. Here the CDR3 DNA reads TGTGCCAGTAGAAAAACCGGGACCCTCACCGGGGAGCTGTTTTTT. Protein product: CASRKTGTLTGELFF.

This clone occurred a few times. The J gene is TRBJ1-4, the V gene TRBV4-1, with D unclear. This CDR3 contains 14 residues. V gave up 4 bases and J gave up 2 bases, with 8 bases separating them. Germline CDR1 MGHRA, CDR2 YSYEKL. The CDR3 DNA follows: TGCGCCAGCAGCCTCGTCATCACTAATGAAAAACTGTTTTTT. Its translation: CASSLVITNEKLFF.

V usage is TRBV7-9 and J usage is TRBJ2-1, with TRBD1 as a possible D gene (5 bases). The CDR3 spans 15 residues. Germline CDR1 is SEHNR and CDR2 is FQNEAQ (reference sequence). Trimming left V 4 bases short and J 7 bases short, with 17 bases between. The CDR3 DNA sequence: TGTGCCAGCAGCTCGATCCTCCCAGGGATGAATGAGCAGTTCTTC. It codes for CASSSILPGMNEQFF.

This clone was observed a few times. The V call is TRBV7-9, the J call TRBJ2-7; TRBD1 agrees at 10 bases. With 5 bases clipped from V and 5 bases from J, the junction kept 6 bases outside the gene matches. The CDR3 loop spans 14 amino acids. CDR1 is SEHNR and CDR2 is FQNEAQ in the germline V gene (reference sequence). CDR3: CASSTRDRGHEQYF. CDR3 nucleotide sequence: TGTGCCAGCAGCACCCGGGACAGGGGCCACGAGCAGTACTTC.

The chain carries TRBV4-1 and TRBJ2-7; TRBD1 matches at 8 bases. Trimming took 1 base from V and 6 from J; bases not matched to a gene: 8. CDR1 is MGHRA, CDR2 YSYEKL, per germline. The CDR3 runs to 15 residues. CDR3: CASSQAHRTGGEQYF. The CDR3, as DNA: TGCGCCAGCAGCCAAGCCCATCGAACAGGGGGCGAGCAGTACTTC.

The chain combines TRBV6-5 with TRBJ1-4; D not certain. The CDR3 is 13 residues long. V was clipped by 6 bases and J by 7 bases, with 12 bases between them. Germline V gene sequence: CDR1 MNHEY, CDR2 SVGAGI. The chain's CDR3 is CASSYGPSEKLFF. The DNA for the CDR3 is TGTGCCAGCAGCTACGGACCGAGTGAAAAACTGTTTTTT.

V is TRBV10-3 and J is TRBJ2-1; 10 positions match TRBD2. The germline CDR1 and CDR2 sequences are ENHRY and SYGVKD. The CDR3 is made up of 16 amino acids. J was trimmed by 3 bases and V by 3 bases; bases with no gene match: 5. The CDR3 spells CAISELGTSVYNEQFF. CDR3 DNA sequence: TGTGCCATCAGTGAACTTGGGACTAGCGTCTACAATGAGCAGTTCTTC.

The rearrangement uses TRBV6-1 and TRBJ2-7; 8 bases are shared with TRBD2. The CDR3 spans 14 residues. Germline V CDR1 and CDR2: MNHNS, SASEGT. With V trimmed by 7 bases and J by 2 bases, 7 bases remained unmatched. In DNA form, the CDR3 reads TGTGCCAGCACCCTCCAGCGGGGGACCTACGAGCAGTACTTC. It yields the protein CASTLQRGTYEQYF.

The chain joins TRBV5-5 to TRBJ1-1, with D tentatively TRBD1 (6 bases). Trimming stripped 0 bases from V and 1 base from J, with 7 bases between. There are 14 residues in the CDR3. Per the germline V gene, CDR1 is SGHKS and CDR2 is YYEKEE (reference sequence). CDR3: CASSLAGANTEAFF. The CDR3 region has the DNA TGTGCCAGCAGCTTGGCGGGGGCGAACACTGAAGCTTTCTTT.

Here the CDR3 reads CASSEGMSYEQYF. The CDR3 DNA follows: TGTGCCAGCTCAGAGGGGATGTCCTACGAGCAGTACTTC. The chain is built from TRBV18 and TRBJ2-7; D is perhaps TRBD1 or TRBD2 (5 bases each). Trimming left V 5 bases short and J 1 base short, with 9 bases between. Germline assignment: CDR1 KGHSH and CDR2 LQKENI. The CDR3 length is 13 residues.

DNA for the CDR3: TGTGCCAGCAGCTTGGGGGGGTCAGGGGAGACCCAGTACTTC. As protein: CASSLGGSGETQYF. V is TRBV5-5 and J is TRBJ2-5; D possibly matches TRBD1 or TRBD2 (5 bases each). CDR1 and CDR2 (germline): SGHKS, YYEKEE (reference sequence). The V end lost 0 bases, the J end lost 5 bases, and 11 bases lay between the germline ends. The CDR3 is 14 residues long.

This clone was counted only a few times. The chain recombines TRBV2 with TRBJ1-1; D gene uncertain. V lost 9 bases and J 7 bases, leaving 18 bases between the germline ends. CDR1 is SNHLY, CDR2 FYNNEI, per germline. CDR3 length: 13 amino acids. The CDR3, as DNA: TGTGCCAGGTGGGAGGCGAGGAGGCTTGAAGCTTTCTTT. This codes for CARWEARRLEAFF.

This rearrangement joins TRBV18 to TRBJ2-2; 7 bases line up with TRBD1. This CDR3 spans 15 amino acids. V dropped 5 bases and J dropped 1; count of bases not matched to a gene: 4. Germline V gene lookup returns CDR1 KGHSH and CDR2 LQKENI. In nucleotides, the CDR3 is TGTGCCAGCTCAGGGGACAGAAGGAACACCGGGGAGCTGTTTTTT. It specifies CASSGDRRNTGELFF.

The chain uses TRBV11-2 and TRBJ1-1; 9 nucleotides agree with TRBD1. CDR1 is SGHAT and CDR2 is FQNNGV in the germline V gene. Trimming at V came to 5 bases and at J to 5 bases, leaving 18 bases not matched to a gene. The length of the CDR3 is 18 residues. The CDR3 is CASSRSGTGIGEGTEAFF. CDR3 nucleotides: TGTGCCAGCAGCAGATCCGGGACAGGGATAGGTGAAGGTACTGAAGCTTTCTTT.

The chain has TRBV18 and TRBJ1-1; D is uncertain. V was cut by 3 bases and J by 3 bases, with 23 bases left in between. The CDR3 is 18 residues long. Looked up from germline, CDR1 is KGHSH and CDR2 is LQKENI. CDR3: CASSPKVGGPFMDTEAFF. CDR3 nucleotide sequence: TGTGCCAGCTCACCCAAGGTGGGAGGGCCTTTCATGGACACTGAAGCTTTCTTT.

The chain joins TRBV4-1 to TRBJ1-1, with D possibly matching TRBD1 (6 bases). This CDR3 has 16 amino acids. Trimming shortened V by 0 bases and J by 3 bases, and 14 bases separated the two germline ends. Germline V gene data show CDR1 as MGHRA and CDR2 as YSYEKL. This CDR3 reads CASSQDRGDGDTEAFF. The CDR3 DNA is TGCGCCAGCAGCCAAGATAGGGGGGATGGGGACACTGAAGCTTTCTTT.

The V call is TRBV29-1, the J call TRBJ2-1; TRBD2 matches at 13 bases. This CDR3 has 14 amino acids. Germline V gene data show CDR1 as SQVTM and CDR2 as ANQGSEA. V lost 5 bases, J lost 10 bases, and 8 bases stayed unmatched. The CDR3, as DNA: TGCAGCGTTTCACTAGCGGGGGGGCCTGGGGAGCAGTTCTTC. It encodes CSVSLAGGPGEQFF.